This T cell receptor (beta chain) was profiled in a study of CD8+CD57+ T cells in acquired aplastic anemia. In patients chosen for sequencing, flow cytometry had shown CD8+CD57+ cell expansion. Genomic DNA templated the TCR beta VDJ and CDR3 profiling. From the reads, TCRdb called clonotypes with MiXCR, one entry per CDR3 protein. The repertoire holds 150,000 to 200,000 distinct CDR3 sequences, with less than 50% as singletons. The J segment lost 3 bases and the V segment lost 3 bases, leaving 2 bases of the junction unmatched. This CDR3 comprises 15 residues. Germline CDR1 is WNHNN and CDR2 is SYGVQD (reference sequence).

The chain joins TRBV10-1 to TRBJ2-7, with 13 bases aligning to TRBD2. The sequenced material came from sorted CD4+, CD8+, or CD8+CD57+ T cells (not recorded which) from PBMCs. This receptor was taken from a human donor with aplastic anemia. The chain's CDR3 is CASSDRLAGGYEQYF. CDR3 nucleotides: TGCGCCAGCAGTGATCGACTAGCGGGGGGCTACGAGCAGTACTTC.